One and the same sample provided the 9 T cell receptor beta chains below, sequenced in a study of T cell responses to AZD1222 COVID-19 vaccine. Assay: immunoSEQ multiplex PCR; the TCRdb copy retains only in-frame clones and omits some. The sample includes about 80,000 clones, over 75% of them seen just once. This specimen consisted of peripheral blood, obtained 28 days after the second AZD1222 dose. All receptors come from an adult who received the AZD1222 COVID-19 vaccine.

The rearrangement links TRBV13 to TRBJ1-1; D not certain. V was shortened by 5 bases and J by 4 bases, with 20 bases between the two germline ends. There are 16 residues in the CDR3. Germline CDR1 is PRHDT and CDR2 is FYEKMQ (reference sequence). The CDR3 bases are TGTGCCAGCAGCCCACCGGGGAGGGCGGTGGGCACTGAAGCTTTCTTT. Protein sequence: CASSPPGRAVGTEAFF.

V is TRBV6-5 and J is TRBJ2-2; maybe TRBD2 (6 bases). V gave up 6 bases and J gave up 4 bases, with 12 bases separating them. Germline V gene sequence: CDR1 MNHEY, CDR2 SVGAGI. This CDR3 is 14 amino acids long. CDR3 nucleotides: TGTGCCAGCAGAGCAACCGGGGGCACCGGGGAGCTGTTTTTT. This codes for CASRATGGTGELFF.

The rearrangement joins TRBV24-1 to TRBJ2-1; tentatively, D is TRBD2 (6 bases). CDR3 size: 13 residues. Trimming removed 5 bases from V and 3 bases from J, with 7 bases in between. From germline, CDR1 is KGHDR and CDR2 SFDVKD. The CDR3 sequence: CATSVTSYNEQFF. Here the CDR3 DNA reads TGTGCCACCAGTGTGACTAGCTACAATGAGCAGTTCTTC.

V and J are TRBV7-2 and TRBJ1-1; 8 bases line up with TRBD1. The germline CDR1 and CDR2 sequences are SGHTA and FQGNSA. V lost 5 bases, J lost 4 bases, and 3 bases stayed unmatched. This CDR3 has 13 residues. DNA for the CDR3: TGTGCCAGCAGCCGAACAGGGGGCACTGAAGCTTTCTTT. The encoded protein is CASSRTGGTEAFF.

The chain combines TRBV5-6 with TRBJ1-3, with D tentatively TRBD1 (5 bases). V lost 0 bases to trimming and J lost 4 bases, with 11 bases between them. Germline V CDR1 and CDR2: SGHDT, YYEEEE. The length of the CDR3 is 15 residues. CDR3 protein: CASSLAGGTGNTIYF. In DNA form, the CDR3 reads TGTGCCAGCAGCTTGGCGGGAGGGACCGGAAACACCATATATTTT.

The rearrangement uses TRBV7-2 and TRBJ2-1; D is undetermined. The CDR3 loop spans 12 amino acids. V lost 5 bases, J lost 3 bases, and 5 bases lay in between. Germline CDR1 and CDR2: SGHTA and FQGNSA. In nucleotides, the CDR3 is TGTGCCAGCAGCCCCAGCTACAATGAGCAGTTCTTC. Protein sequence: CASSPSYNEQFF.

The chain is built from TRBV30 and TRBJ1-1, with D perhaps TRBD1 (6 bases). With 5 bases removed from V and 8 bases from J, the gap between germline ends came to 21 bases. The CDR3 spans 14 residues. From germline, CDR1 is GTSNPN and CDR2 SVGIG (reference sequence). The CDR3 region is CAWLAVRGPQEAFF. The DNA for the CDR3 is TGTGCCTGGTTAGCGGTCAGGGGTCCACAAGAAGCTTTCTTT.

This sequence joins TRBV7-7 and TRBJ2-1, with a weak D call TRBD1 (6 bases). V was shortened by 0 bases and J by 10 bases, with 13 bases between the two germline ends. The germline CDR1 and CDR2 sequences are SSHAT and FNYEAQ (reference sequence). The CDR3 runs to 14 residues. The CDR3 protein is CASSLALGAWEQFF. The CDR3, as DNA: TGTGCCAGCAGCTTAGCCTTGGGGGCATGGGAGCAGTTCTTC. Full variable domain (outside the CDR3, taken from reference TRBV7-7 and TRBJ2-1): GAGVSQSPRYKVTKRGQDVTLRCDPISSHATLYWYQQALGQGPEFLTYFNYEAQPDKSGLPSDRFSAERPEGSISTLTIQRTEQRDSAMYRCASSLALGAWEQFFGPGTRLTVL.

This clone was detected once. The chain uses TRBV11-3 and TRBJ2-6; D uncertain. The germline CDR1 and CDR2 sequences are SGHNT and YENEEA. Trimming removed 0 bases from V and 2 bases from J, with 8 bases in between. The CDR3 covers 16 residues. The CDR3: CASSLDVGTGANVLTF. CDR3 nucleotides: TGTGCCAGCAGCTTAGATGTGGGGACTGGGGCCAACGTCCTGACTTTC.